This record looks at one TCR beta chain sequence and its context. Relative to the germline gene, one junction end is altered; a read error may explain this. A single record per CDR3 protein comes from TCRdb applying MiXCR to the PCR reads. This sample has just under 650,000 distinct CDR3 sequences, with less than 20% found just once. The data derive from a study of molecular identifiers for immune sequencing clone quantification. Naive CD8 libraries were made from roughly 18,000 to 920,000 sorted cells, and they used 10%, 30% or 50% RNA. The sequencing input was naive CD8+ T cells from blood, with Jurkat cell RNA spiked in. Subset noted: FACS-sorted CD8+CD4-CCR7+CD45RA+ naive T cells. The receptor was derived from a human donor in good health. Some libraries in this study had Jurkat cell RNA spiked in.

The chain's CDR3 is CASTVKGVSSYNEQLF. The CDR3 coding sequence is TGTGCCAGCACCGTCAAGGGTGTTAGCTCCTACAATGAGCAGCTCTTC. The chain has TRBV13 and TRBJ2-1; D unresolved. The germline V gene encodes CDR1 PRHDT and CDR2 FYEKMQ (reference sequence). CDR3 size: 16 residues.